This TCR beta chain was sequenced in a study of molecular identifiers for immune sequencing clone quantification (dated by TCRdb to the late 2010s). About the investigation overall: For a replicate experiment, the RNA from either around 20,000 or 100,000 naive CD8 T cells was divided into five aliquots, and four of those aliquots went on to sequencing. This methods study used CD8 T cells to benchmark TCR RNA copy counting and molecular-identifier clustering-based TCR repertoire sequencing (MIDCIRS). Overall results and qualifications from the work: Naive libraries contained spiked-in Jurkat TCR RNA (10 copies' worth), which is not part of the donor repertoire. In CMV-specific effector cells, clones with more than 20 RNA copies contained over 99% of molecules, whereas in naive cells such clones contained under 1% of molecules. Identical TCR molecules sharing a barcode could cause highly expanded clone sizes to be underestimated. Spiked-in Jurkat TCR RNA equivalent to a single cell was reported to be detectable even among over 800,000 naive CD8 T cells. Modeling indicated 2.5 to 3 TCR RNA copies recovered per cell, compared with about 9.7 by digital PCR, which implies a capture efficiency of approximately 30%. When barcode sub-clustering was omitted, TCR diversity was inflated by chimeric consensus sequences, with chimeras reaching as high as 47%.

Naive CD8 T cell libraries were made from 20,000 to 1,000,000 sorted cells using 10%, 30% or 50% of purified RNA. Naive CD8 T cells, defined as CD8+CD4-CCR7+CD45RA+, were FACS-sorted into RLT Plus buffer on a BD FACSAria II. Detection sensitivity was tested by spiking Jurkat RNA equal to roughly nine TCR copies' worth into samples containing about 18,000-1,000,000 naive CD8 T cells. CD8 T cells were enriched using RosetteSep CD8+ T Cell Enrichment Cocktail and Ficoll-Paque, and the enriched cells then underwent ACK red cell lysis. To prepare the library, PCR was applied. These reads were obtained on an Illumina HiSeq 4000. Bulk TCR libraries were prepared as previously described, using TCR primers listed in Table S5. Purification of total RNA was performed with the Qiagen AllPrep DNA/RNA kit. Before analysis, reads from multiple sequencing runs of one library were combined. From the authors' description of their analysis: Reads were retained only if the reads had an exact TCR constant sequence, and the retained reads were trimmed to 150 nt and grouped according to their 12-nt molecular barcodes. Reads inside each barcode group were sub-clustered using a 15% Levenshtein threshold, and a quality-weighted consensus sequence was constructed for each RNA molecule. Non-functional sequences were excluded, and lower-count sequences lying one edit away from another sequence were also excluded. Based on a fit of two negative binomial distributions, barcode sub-clusters having less than 20% of the maximum read count were discarded. TCRdb trimmed public reads at Q25 via fastp, called clones via MiXCR and kept in-frame beta chains. Entries that share a CDR3 protein sequence are merged under the most common genes and DNA. These V and J calls rely on TCRdb rather than the paper's analysis. The sample table holds some 93,000 distinct CDR3 sequences, of which over 20% were seen once. Approximately 1.1% of the sample is held by the ten biggest clonotypes.

This clonotype was detected many times. Its antigen is still unknown. Base-call qualities are not available, and no considerably larger clone is one nucleotide away. V sheds 7 bases and J sheds 7 bases, leaving 25 bases between their ends. Inclusive of the bounding cysteine and phenylalanine, the CDR3 is 16 residues long. Left in the record is the CDR3 DNA by itself, 48 bases read in frame from the first base. The TCR originated in a human donor in good health. Some libraries in this study had Jurkat cell RNA spiked in. The sequencing sample was made of naive CD8+ T cells from blood, with Jurkat cell RNA spiked in. The cell subset or site label for this specimen denotes: FACS-sorted CD8+CD4-CCR7+CD45RA+ naive T cells. The rearrangement joined TRBV5-3 to TRBJ2-3; the D segment cannot be called with confidence. TRBV5-3 is marked as an open reading frame, function uncertain. The nucleotide sequence is TGTGCCAGAGCTGGCTTTGGGGAACCTTCACCACATACGCAGTATTTT. The resulting protein is CARAGFGEPSPHTQYF.